One and the same sample provided the 21 T cell receptor beta chains below, sequenced in a study of T cell responses to AZD1222 COVID-19 vaccine. TCRdb keeps only in-frame clones here, not all; method: immunoSEQ multiplex PCR. The table shows about 56,000 clones, with more than 75% occurring only once. The sequencing here drew on peripheral blood, taken 28 days after the second AZD1222 dose. These receptors originate from an adult who received the AZD1222 COVID-19 vaccine.

This chain connects TRBV18 to TRBJ2-2; a weak D match, TRBD2 (6 bases). Trimming stripped 5 bases from V and 1 base from J, with 8 bases between. Germline V gives CDR1 KGHSH, CDR2 LQKENI. The CDR3 loop spans 14 amino acids. DNA of the CDR3: TGTGCCAGCTCAGAGGAGGGGAACACCGGGGAGCTGTTTTTT. Protein product: CASSEEGNTGELFF.

The rearrangement links TRBV5-1 to TRBJ2-2; D not certain. There are 13 residues in the CDR3. Looked up from germline, CDR1 is SGHRS and CDR2 is YFSETQ. Trimming took 0 bases from V and 4 from J, leaving 4 bases between them. For the CDR3, the DNA is TGCGCCAGCAGCTTGGGGTTCACCGGGGAGCTGTTTTTT. Its protein product is CASSLGFTGELFF.

CDR3 region: CASSQGQTTLNYGYTF. CDR3 bases: TGTGCCAGCAGCCAAGGACAGACTACTTTAAACTATGGCTACACCTTC. This chain uses TRBV16 with TRBJ1-2, with D perhaps matching TRBD1 (6 bases). There are 16 residues in the CDR3. The germline V and J ends were trimmed by 2 bases and 2 bases, with 15 bases remaining between them. Per the germline V gene, CDR1 is KGHSY and CDR2 is FQNENV.

This clone has a single count. The chain recombines TRBV19 with TRBJ1-5; D unresolved. Germline lookup yields CDR1 LNHDA and CDR2 SQIVND (reference sequence). The length of the CDR3 is 14 residues. V gave up 3 bases and J gave up 4 bases, with 10 bases separating them. CDR3 nucleotides: TGTGCCAGTAGTATCGTTGATGGAAATCAGCCCCAGCATTTT. Protein: CASSIVDGNQPQHF. The whole variable domain, remainder taken from reference TRBV19 and TRBJ1-5, is DGGITQSPKYLFRKEGQNVTLSCEQNLNHDAMYWYRQDPGQGLRLIYYSQIVNDFQKGDIAEGYSVSREKKESFPLTVTSAQKNPTAFYLCASSIVDGNQPQHFGDGTRLSIL.

The sample holds a few counts of this clone. The V and J genes are TRBV19 and TRBJ2-3, with 8 bases lining up with TRBD2. The CDR3 consists of 16 residues. V gave up 2 bases and J gave up 3 bases; unmatched junction bases: 7. Germline CDR1 is LNHDA and CDR2 is SQIVND (reference sequence). The CDR3 bases are TGTGCCAGTAGTATATATAGCGGGGAGAAAACAGATACGCAGTATTTT. Translation: CASSIYSGEKTDTQYF.

The genes are TRBV6-5 and TRBJ2-7; D perhaps matches TRBD2 (6 bases). V was clipped by 7 bases and J by 2 bases, with 18 bases between them. CDR1 and CDR2 from the germline V gene are MNHEY and SVGAGI. This CDR3 region has 15 residues. CDR3 region: CASTVLASGAYEQYV. Here the CDR3 DNA reads TGTGCCAGCACCGTCCTAGCGTCGGGGGCCTACGAGCAGTACGTC.

CDR3 region: CAISESGPVGAGVSYGYTF. The CDR3 DNA reads TGTGCCATCAGTGAGTCGGGGCCCGTTGGTGCAGGGGTCTCCTATGGCTACACCTTC. The chain uses TRBV10-3 and TRBJ1-2, with D perhaps TRBD1 (6 bases). V was pared by 0 bases and J by 4 bases, with 24 bases between. Per the germline V gene, CDR1 is ENHRY and CDR2 is SYGVKD. This CDR3 has 19 residues.

The chain combines TRBV28 with TRBJ2-5, with 7 positions matching TRBD2. V lost 6 bases to trimming and J lost 5 bases; unmatched junction nucleotides: 12. The CDR3 has 15 amino acids. CDR1 and CDR2 (germline): MDHEN, SYDVKM. DNA for the CDR3: TGTGCCAGCAGCCCGCTAGCGGAGAATGGGGAGACCCAGTACTTC. Protein product: CASSPLAENGETQYF.

This clone is medium-sized in the sample. The chain uses TRBV2 and TRBJ1-5; D remains unclear. The CDR3 contains 15 residues. Trimming pared 1 base from V and 7 bases from J, leaving 14 bases between. Per germline, CDR1 SNHLY and CDR2 FYNNEI. CDR3 loop: CASSEGWGSGQPQHF. The CDR3 coding sequence is TGTGCCAGCAGTGAAGGGTGGGGTTCTGGGCAGCCCCAGCATTTT.

V gene TRBV29-1 combines with J gene TRBJ1-2; D call uncertain. The CDR3 spans 12 residues. Germline V gives CDR1 SQVTM, CDR2 ANQGSEA. The ends were cut back, 7 bases at V and 5 bases at J, with 14 bases in the middle. CDR3 nucleotide sequence: TGCAGCGCCCAGGTAGGGAGTTATGGCTACACCTTC. The encoded protein is CSAQVGSYGYTF.

The gene calls are TRBV10-3 and TRBJ1-6, with 7 bases fitting TRBD1. Germline CDR1 is ENHRY and CDR2 is SYGVKD. J gave up 8 bases and V 10 bases, and 8 bases lay outside the gene matches. The CDR3 is 13 residues long. The CDR3 DNA sequence: TGTGCCACCAGGACAGGCTTTCATTCACCCCTCCACTTT. Translated: CATRTGFHSPLHF.

J is TRBJ1-1 and V is TRBV27, with 8 bases aligning to TRBD1. V was pared by 0 bases and J by 10 bases, with 4 bases of the junction left unmatched. Germline V gives CDR1 MNHEY, CDR2 SMNVEV (reference sequence). CDR3 length: 13 residues. DNA for the CDR3: TGTGCCAGCAGTTTATCGGCAGGGGGCTTAGCTTTCTTT. It codes for CASSLSAGGLAFF.

The chain combines TRBV3-1 (or the pseudogene TRBV3-2) with TRBJ2-6; TRBD2 matches 7 bases. From germline, CDR1 is LGHDT and CDR2 YNNKEL (reference sequence). Trimming at V came to 0 bases and at J to 0 bases, leaving 5 bases not matched to a gene. The CDR3 has 18 residues. The CDR3 coding sequence is TGTGCCAGCAGCCAAGATTTGAGCGGGGTCTCTGGGGCCAACGTCCTGACTTTC. Its translation is CASSQDLSGVSGANVLTF.

V gene TRBV5-1 combines with J gene TRBJ2-5, with D possibly TRBD2 on 6 matching bases. Deletions cut 2 bases from V and 4 bases from J, with 15 bases between. The CDR3 loop spans 15 amino acids. The germline V gene encodes CDR1 SGHRS and CDR2 YFSETQ. The CDR3 region has the DNA TGCGCCAGCAGCTTTGATGGGGGGAGACCAGAGACCCAGTACTTC. This encodes CASSFDGGRPETQYF.

This clone was seen a handful of times. The same CDR3 can be traced to other DNA sequences in this sample. The rearrangement joins TRBV2 to TRBJ1-5, with D unresolved. With 6 bases removed from V and 0 bases from J, the gap between germline ends came to 6 bases. Germline CDR1 is SNHLY and CDR2 is FYNNEI. The CDR3 runs 13 residues. For the CDR3, the DNA is TGTGCCAGCAGCGTCTATAGCAATCAGCCCCAGCATTTT. It codes for CASSVYSNQPQHF.

The J gene is TRBJ2-2, the V gene TRBV28; 9 nucleotides line up with TRBD2. V was clipped by 3 bases and J by 0 bases; unmatched bases: 8. CDR1 is MDHEN and CDR2 is SYDVKM in the germline V gene. There are 18 residues in the CDR3. For the CDR3, the DNA is TGTGCCAGCAGTTTGTACACTAGCGGGTACTCGAACACCGGGGAGCTGTTTTTT. It encodes CASSLYTSGYSNTGELFF.

In the case of this clone: One end of the junction does not line up with germline, which may come from a read error. This CDR3 reads CATSPRADGYTF. The CDR3 coding sequence is TGTGCCACCAGTCCCAGGGCGGATGGCTACACCTTC. This chain links TRBV2 with TRBJ1-2; D possibly corresponds to TRBD1 (5 bases). The CDR3 length is 12 residues. Germline V gene sequence: CDR1 SNHLY, CDR2 FYNNEI.

V is TRBV18 and J is TRBJ2-6, with 11 bases matching TRBD1. V dropped 5 bases and J dropped 2; count of bases not matched to a gene: 8. This CDR3 is built from 18 residues. Germline lookup yields CDR1 KGHSH and CDR2 LQKENI. The CDR3 loop reads CASSLVGTGGTGANVLTF. CDR3 DNA sequence: TGTGCCAGCTCATTAGTCGGGACAGGGGGAACTGGGGCCAACGTCCTGACTTTC. The variable domain in full, completed from reference TRBV18 and TRBJ2-6, reads NAGVMQNPRHLVRRRGQEARLRCSPMKGHSHVYWYRQLPEEGLKFMVYLQKENIIDESGMPKERFSAEFPKEGPSILRIQQVVRGDSAAYFCASSLVGTGGTGANVLTFGAGSRLTVL.

The chain employs TRBV7-2 and TRBJ1-1; 9 nucleotides align to TRBD1. The CDR3 runs to 14 residues. V was clipped by 4 bases and J by 4 bases; unmatched bases: 4. Germline assignment: CDR1 SGHTA and CDR2 FQGNSA. The CDR3 loop reads CASSWTGARTEAFF. In DNA form, the CDR3 reads TGTGCCAGCAGCTGGACAGGGGCGCGCACTGAAGCTTTCTTT.

The V and J genes are TRBV7-2 and TRBJ2-3; D call uncertain. Per germline, CDR1 SGHTA and CDR2 FQGNSA. With 5 bases removed from V and 2 bases from J, the gap between germline ends came to 11 bases. The CDR3 runs 14 residues. For the CDR3, the DNA is TGTGCCAGCAGCCCCCAAGGGTACACAGATACGCAGTATTTT. It encodes CASSPQGYTDTQYF.

The chain uses TRBV6-5 and TRBJ1-3; D is ambiguous. Germline V lookup: CDR1 MNHEY, CDR2 SVGAGI. Deletions cut 4 bases from V and 4 bases from J, with 8 bases between. The CDR3 covers 13 residues. As DNA, the CDR3 is TGTGCCAGCAGTTCGGACGGAGGAAACACCATATATTTT. Its translation: CASSSDGGNTIYF.